This T cell receptor beta chain is drawn from a study of T cell changes during pregnancy in multiple sclerosis (dated by TCRdb to the late 2010s). Looking at the study overall: In women with multiple sclerosis, the researchers looked at how the T cell repertoire shifted as pregnancy progressed.

As for this clone: No cognate antigen has been identified for it. Per-base quality was not reported, and no clone a single base away is much larger than it.

Libraries were built with the immunoSEQ multiplex PCR assay. Imported from immuneACCESS, the table was reduced by TCRdb to in-frame sequences with V and J called. These copies leave out some clones; in studies compared against another copy, an unresolved V gene accounts for under half, and the cause of the remainder is not known. The sample data list more than 65,000 clones, and 90% to 95% of these were observed just once. More than 0.4% of the sample is held by the ten biggest clonotypes. Trimming leaves V shorter by 6 bases and J shorter by 5 bases, with the junction holding 8 bases beyond the gene matches. From the cysteine through the phenylalanine, the CDR3 covers 14 amino acids. Here the CDR3 DNA is all that survives: 42 bases in frame from base 1. CDR1 MDHEN and CDR2 SYDVKM were looked up in the germline V gene.

The chain is assembled from TRBV28 and TRBJ1-1, with 8 middle bases fitting TRBD1. The sequencing here drew on CD4+ T cells from peripheral blood mononuclear cells, taken before pregnancy. The source is a female donor with multiple sclerosis, enrolled in a pregnancy study. The CDR3 protein is CASSRRQGTTEAFF. The sequenced DNA: TGTGCCAGCAGCCGGCGACAGGGGACGACTGAAGCTTTCTTT.